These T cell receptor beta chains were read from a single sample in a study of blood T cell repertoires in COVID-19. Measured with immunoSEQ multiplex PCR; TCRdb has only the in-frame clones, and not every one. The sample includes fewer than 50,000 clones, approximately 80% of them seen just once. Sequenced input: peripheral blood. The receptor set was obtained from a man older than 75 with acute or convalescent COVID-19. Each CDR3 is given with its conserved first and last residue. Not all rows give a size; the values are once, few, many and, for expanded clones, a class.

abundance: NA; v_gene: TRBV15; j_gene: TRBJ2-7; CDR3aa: CATSRGPAPEQYF
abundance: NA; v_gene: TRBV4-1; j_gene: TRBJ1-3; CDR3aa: CASSQAGGPGQIYF
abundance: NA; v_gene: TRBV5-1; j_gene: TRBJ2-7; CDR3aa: CASSFGRNRHEQYF
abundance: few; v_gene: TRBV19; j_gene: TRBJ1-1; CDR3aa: CASSDGQLNTEAFF
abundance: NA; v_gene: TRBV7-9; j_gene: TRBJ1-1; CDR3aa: CASSLGTSGGGTEAFF
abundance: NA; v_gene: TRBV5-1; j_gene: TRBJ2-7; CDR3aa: CASSLPRQGANEQYF
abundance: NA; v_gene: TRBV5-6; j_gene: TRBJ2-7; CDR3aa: CASSERTSGTSYEQYF
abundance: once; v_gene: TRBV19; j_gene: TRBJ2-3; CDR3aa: CAAGTFTDTQYF
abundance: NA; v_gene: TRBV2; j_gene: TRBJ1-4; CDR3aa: CASRRTGTNEKLFF
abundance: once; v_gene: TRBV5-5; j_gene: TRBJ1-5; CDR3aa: CASSLAFAENQPQHF
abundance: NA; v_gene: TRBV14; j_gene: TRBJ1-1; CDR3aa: CASSHRQGMNTEAFF
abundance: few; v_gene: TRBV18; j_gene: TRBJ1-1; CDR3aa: CASSPNRENTEAFF
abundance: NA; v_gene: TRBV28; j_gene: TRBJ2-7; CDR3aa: CASSLRAGGSSYEQYF
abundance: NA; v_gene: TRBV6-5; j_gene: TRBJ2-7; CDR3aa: CASSYRDRGHEQYF
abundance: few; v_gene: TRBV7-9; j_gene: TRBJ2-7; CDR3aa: CASSSQGYEQYF
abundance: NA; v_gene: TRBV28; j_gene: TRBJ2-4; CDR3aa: CASSPQGAMAKNIQYF